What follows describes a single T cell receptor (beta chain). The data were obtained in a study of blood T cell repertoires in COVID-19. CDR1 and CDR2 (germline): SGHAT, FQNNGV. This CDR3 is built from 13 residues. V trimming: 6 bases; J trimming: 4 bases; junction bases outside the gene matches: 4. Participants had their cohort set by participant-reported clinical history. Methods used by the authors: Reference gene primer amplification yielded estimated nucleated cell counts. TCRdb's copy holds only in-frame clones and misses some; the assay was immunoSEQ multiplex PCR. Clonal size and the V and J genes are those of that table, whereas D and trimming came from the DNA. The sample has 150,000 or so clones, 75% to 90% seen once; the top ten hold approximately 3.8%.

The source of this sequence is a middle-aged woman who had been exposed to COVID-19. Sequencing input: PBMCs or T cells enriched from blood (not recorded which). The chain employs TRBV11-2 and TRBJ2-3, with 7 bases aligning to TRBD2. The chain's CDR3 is CASSRGVADTQYF. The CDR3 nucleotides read TGTGCCAGCAGTCGGGGGGTAGCAGATACGCAGTATTTT.